This passage covers 2 T cell receptor beta chains from one sample sequenced in a study of blood T cell repertoires in COVID-19. Method: immunoSEQ multiplex PCR; TCRdb's copy keeps in-frame clones and lacks some. The repertoire holds over 250,000 clones, with about 89% as singletons. Sequenced input: PBMCs or T cells enriched from blood (not recorded which). The receptor source for this set is a man in his forties who had recovered from COVID-19.

Only one count was recorded for this clone. The chain recombines TRBV5-8 with TRBJ2-1; 10 nucleotides match TRBD2. CDR1 is SGHTS and CDR2 is YDEGEE in the germline V gene. V gave up 4 bases and J gave up 9 bases; unmatched junction bases: 7. This CDR3 contains 14 residues. CDR3 nucleotide sequence: TGTGCCAGCAGCCCAATAGCGGGGGGAGTTGAGCAGTTCTTC. Translation: CASSPIAGGVEQFF.

The rearrangement links TRBV27 to TRBJ1-1; no firm D call. Germline CDR1 MNHEY, CDR2 SMNVEV (reference sequence). This CDR3 spans 14 amino acids. Trimming removed 2 bases at V and 1 base at J, with 8 bases between. CDR3 bases: TGTGCCAGCAGTTTAAATCGGGGGAACACTGAAGCTTTCTTT. As protein: CASSLNRGNTEAFF.